Shown below are 8 T cell receptor beta chains from a single sample sequenced in a study of identifying expanded T cells in peripheral blood (dated by TCRdb to the late 2010s). The library was built by means of the immunoSEQ multiplex PCR assay. As stored in TCRdb, this immuneACCESS dataset retains in-frame rearrangements with V and J assigned. A fraction of the clones does not appear; measured against another copy, unresolved V genes explain less than half of the discrepancy, and the remainder lacks a known reason. The sample table shows some 81,000 clones, and roughly 81% are seen once. The top ten clonotypes cover 15% to 20% of the sample. The specimen sequenced was blood. These receptors all come from a person between 18 and 69 years old in good health.

With respect to this clone: At one of its ends the junction is not consistent with the germline gene, which may arise from a read error. The genes are TRBV7-7 and TRBJ2-1; D ambiguous. The CDR3 runs 15 residues. The germline CDR1 and CDR2 sequences are SSHAT and FNYEAQ (reference sequence). Here the CDR3 reads CASSLDSSSYNEQFF. In DNA, the CDR3 is TGTGCTAGCAGCTTAGATTCGAGCTCCTACAATGAGCAGTTCTTC.

This sequence joins TRBV7-2 and TRBJ1-1; 8 bases agree with TRBD1. CDR1 is SGHTA, CDR2 FQGNSA, per germline. The CDR3 is 17 amino acids. V lost 4 bases to trimming and J lost 1 base; unmatched junction nucleotides: 11. CDR3 loop: CASSSPSGTGRNTEAFF. The CDR3 coding sequence is TGTGCCAGCAGCTCCCCTTCAGGGACAGGCCGGAACACTGAAGCTTTCTTT.

The chain couples TRBV6-5 to TRBJ1-4; no definite D call. V dropped 2 bases and J dropped 5 bases, with 9 bases sitting between them. Germline assignment: CDR1 MNHEY and CDR2 SVGAGI. The CDR3 sequence is 14 residues long. CDR3 coding DNA: TGTGCCAGCAGTTACGGTCAGAAGAATGAAAAACTGTTTTTT. Translating gives CASSYGQKNEKLFF.

The genes are TRBV7-9 and TRBJ1-1, with a possible D match to TRBD1 (5 bases). The germline V and J ends were trimmed by 5 bases and 4 bases, with 17 bases remaining between them. There are 15 residues in the CDR3. CDR1 is SEHNR, CDR2 FQNEAQ, per germline (reference sequence). In DNA form, the CDR3 reads TGTGCCAGCAGCCTAACCGGCATGGGGGGCACTGAAGCTTTCTTT. Translation gives CASSLTGMGGTEAFF. Filled out from reference TRBV7-9 and TRBJ1-1, the complete variable domain reads DTGVSQNPRHKITKRGQNVTFRCDPISEHNRLYWYRQTLGQGPEFLTYFQNEAQLEKSRLLSDRFSAERPKGSFSTLEIQRTEQGDSAMYLCASSLTGMGGTEAFFGQGTRLTVV.

This sequence joins TRBV19 and TRBJ2-6; D is unresolved. V was trimmed by 4 bases and J by 3 bases, leaving 7 bases between them. The V gene's germline CDR1 is LNHDA and CDR2 SQIVND (reference sequence). The length of the CDR3 is 14 residues. CDR3 residues: CASSTPDGANVLTF. CDR3 nucleotide sequence: TGTGCCAGTAGTACCCCCGATGGGGCCAACGTCCTGACTTTC.

The chain has TRBV27 and TRBJ2-2; 7 nucleotides agree with TRBD1. With V trimmed by 4 bases and J by 5 bases, 4 bases remained unmatched. The CDR3 extends over 14 amino acids. CDR1 and CDR2 (germline): MNHEY, SMNVEV (reference sequence). Here the CDR3 reads CASSSLTGTGELFF. In nucleotides, the CDR3 is TGTGCCAGCAGTTCGCTGACAGGGACCGGGGAGCTGTTTTTT.

The chain joins TRBV6-6 to TRBJ2-1; the D gene is possibly TRBD2 (6 bases). Trimming shortened V by 0 bases and J by 11 bases, and 17 bases separated the two germline ends. The CDR3 has 15 residues. The germline V gene encodes CDR1 MNHNY and CDR2 SVGAGI (reference sequence). The CDR3 DNA reads TGTGCCAGCAGTTACTCGGGGCGGGACTCCCCTAAGCAGTTCTTC. It specifies CASSYSGRDSPKQFF.

This sequence joins TRBV6-5 and TRBJ1-1, with D possibly matching TRBD1 (6 bases). The germline gives CDR1 MNHEY, CDR2 SVGAGI. CDR3 length: 15 residues. Between the trimmed V and J ends, which lost 6 bases and 4 bases, there was a span of 18 bases. This chain's CDR3 is CASRETGKGGTEAFF. The CDR3 bases are TGTGCCAGCAGAGAAACAGGGAAAGGAGGCACTGAAGCTTTCTTT.